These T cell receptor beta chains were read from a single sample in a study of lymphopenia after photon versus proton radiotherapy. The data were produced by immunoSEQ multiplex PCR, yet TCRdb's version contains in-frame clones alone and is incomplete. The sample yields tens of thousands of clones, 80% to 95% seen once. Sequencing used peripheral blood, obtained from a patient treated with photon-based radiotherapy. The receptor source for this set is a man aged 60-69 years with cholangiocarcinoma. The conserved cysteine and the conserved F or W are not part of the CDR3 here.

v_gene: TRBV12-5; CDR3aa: ASGLGLNTEAF
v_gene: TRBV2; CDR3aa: ASSQGDEQY
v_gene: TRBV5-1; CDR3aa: ASSRLSGGRNEQF
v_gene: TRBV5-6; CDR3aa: ASSREEGAVETQY
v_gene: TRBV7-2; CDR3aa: ASSPLGENSPLH
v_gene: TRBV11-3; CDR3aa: ASSLDLVKSNTGELF
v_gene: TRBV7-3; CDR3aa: ASSASGGPASYNEQF
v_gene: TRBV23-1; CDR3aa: ASSQFQGGSYEQY
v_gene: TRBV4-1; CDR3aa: ASSQDRQGPPEAF
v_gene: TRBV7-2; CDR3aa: ASSLIDSETQY
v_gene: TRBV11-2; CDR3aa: ASSPWTGSNEKLF
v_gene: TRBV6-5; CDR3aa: ASSYAGGHQETQY
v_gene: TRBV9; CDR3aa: ASSVQTGRTDTQY
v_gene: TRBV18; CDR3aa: ASSPDNEQF
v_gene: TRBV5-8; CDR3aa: ASSLTLNNEQF
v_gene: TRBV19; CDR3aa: ASSPQSGSETQY
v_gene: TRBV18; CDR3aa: ASSPGQDTDTQY
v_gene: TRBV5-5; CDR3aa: ASSQDPEGIQY
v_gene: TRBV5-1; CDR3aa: ASSLRDRGNEQF
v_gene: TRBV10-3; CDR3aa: AISTGTALRNTIY
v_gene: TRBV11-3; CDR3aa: ASSLGTGGLGELF
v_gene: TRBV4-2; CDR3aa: ASSRGLVGSSYEQY
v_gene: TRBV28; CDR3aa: ASSLIQGHQPQH
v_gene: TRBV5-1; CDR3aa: ASSLDSSGSAYEQF
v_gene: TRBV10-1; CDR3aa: ASSGEDVYNEQF
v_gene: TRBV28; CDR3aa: ASSLVGAGLANYGYT
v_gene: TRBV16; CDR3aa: ASSQSDSNYGYT
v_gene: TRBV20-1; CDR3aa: SATPNYGYT
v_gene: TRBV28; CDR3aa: ASNLRDGYQPQH
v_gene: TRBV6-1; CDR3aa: ASSQDRGAEQF